These 10 T cell receptor beta chains were sequenced from one sample in a study of T cell responses to AZD1222 COVID-19 vaccine. Clones were read by immunoSEQ multiplex PCR, and TCRdb kept only the in-frame ones, dropping some. The table has 80,000 or so clones, nearly 90% seen once. Material: peripheral blood, obtained on day 0 of AZD1222 vaccination. The receptors originated from an adult in good health.

V gene TRBV5-1 combines with J gene TRBJ1-1; a possible D gene is TRBD1 (5 bases). V dropped 4 bases and J dropped 1 base, with 11 bases sitting between them. Germline-derived CDR1 and CDR2 are SGHRS and YFSETQ. This CDR3 is 14 amino acids long. The CDR3 is CASSHGTANTEAFF. DNA for the CDR3: TGCGCCAGCAGCCACGGGACGGCGAACACTGAAGCTTTCTTT.

The chain recombines TRBV30 with TRBJ1-4; D gene uncertain. V was shortened by 3 bases and J by 3 bases, with 2 bases between the two germline ends. The CDR3 loop spans 11 amino acids. Germline assignment: CDR1 GTSNPN and CDR2 SVGIG (reference sequence). CDR3 sequence reads: CAWSANEKLFF. DNA for the CDR3: TGTGCCTGGAGCGCTAATGAAAAACTGTTTTTT. Full variable domain (remainder filled in from reference TRBV30 and TRBJ1-4): SQTIHQWPATLVQPVGSPLSLECTVEGTSNPNLYWYRQAAGRGLQLLFYSVGIGQISSEVPQNLSASRPQDRQFILSSKKLLLSDSGFYLCAWSANEKLFFGSGTQLSVL.

CDR3: CASSYSDLGSYEQYF. The CDR3 bases are TGTGCCAGCAGTTACTCGGACCTGGGCTCCTACGAGCAGTACTTC. This chain uses TRBV6-5 with TRBJ2-7; D ambiguous. V was cut by 0 bases and J by 0 bases, with 9 bases left in between. CDR1 is MNHEY, CDR2 SVGAGI, per germline. This CDR3 region has 15 residues.

The V and J genes are TRBV6-2 or TRBV6-3 and TRBJ2-3, with D perhaps matching TRBD2 (5 bases). V lost 4 bases, J lost 0 bases, and 8 bases lay in between. The CDR3 loop spans 14 amino acids. Germline CDR1 reads MNHEY; CDR2 reads SVGEGT. The CDR3 sequence is CASSSRGSTDTQYF. The CDR3 region has the DNA TGTGCCAGCAGTTCACGGGGTAGCACAGATACGCAGTATTTT.

CDR3 loop: CASRRLADYNEQFF. The CDR3 DNA reads as TGCGCCAGCAGGCGACTAGCGGACTACAATGAGCAGTTCTTC. The V gene is TRBV5-1, the J gene TRBJ2-1, with 9 nucleotides matching TRBD2. The CDR3 contains 14 residues. Germline values: CDR1 SGHRS, CDR2 YFSETQ. V dropped 5 bases and J dropped 3; count of bases not matched to a gene: 3.

This rearrangement joins TRBV12-3 or TRBV12-4 to TRBJ1-2, with D possibly being TRBD1 (5 bases). CDR3 size: 13 residues. V dropped 6 bases and J dropped 8 bases, with 16 bases sitting between them. The CDR3 loop reads CASSPNSGVGYTF. CDR3 bases: TGTGCCAGCAGCCCTAACTCGGGGGTCGGCTACACCTTC.

The V call is TRBV6-5, the J call TRBJ1-5, with TRBD1 as a possible D gene (6 bases). Germline CDR1 is MNHEY and CDR2 is SVGAGI. The CDR3 is made up of 14 amino acids. The V end was cut by 5 bases, the J end by 2 bases, with 10 bases between. CDR3 loop: CASSQGFGNQPQHF. CDR3 coding DNA: TGTGCCAGCAGTCAGGGGTTTGGCAATCAGCCCCAGCATTTT.

This clone was seen just once. The V gene is TRBV12-3 or TRBV12-4, the J gene TRBJ1-2, with unresolved D. The ends were cut back, 3 bases at V and 4 bases at J, with 9 bases in the middle. The CDR3 spans 13 residues. The CDR3 protein is CASSLGNVYGYTF. CDR3 in DNA: TGTGCCAGCAGTTTGGGGAACGTCTATGGCTACACCTTC.

This sequence joins TRBV5-1 and TRBJ2-1; 9 nucleotides line up with TRBD1. Germline CDR1 and CDR2: SGHRS and YFSETQ. The CDR3 has 16 amino acids. Unmatched junction bases numbered 10, after V lost 9 bases and J lost 0 bases. The CDR3 nucleotides are TGCGCCACCGGGACAGGGAATTCGGGCTCCTACAATGAGCAGTTCTTC. This gives the protein CATGTGNSGSYNEQFF.

This sequence joins TRBV7-3 and TRBJ2-2, with D uncertain. V dropped 4 bases and J dropped 7 bases, with 7 bases sitting between them. The germline V gene has CDR1 SGHTA and CDR2 FQGTGA. The CDR3 is made up of 12 amino acids. The CDR3 nucleotides are TGTGCCAGCAGCTCTCAGGACGGGGAGCTGTTTTTT. This translates into CASSSQDGELFF. Filled out from reference TRBV7-3 and TRBJ2-2, the complete variable domain reads GAGVSQTPSNKVTEKGKYVELRCDPISGHTALYWYRQSLGQGPEFLIYFQGTGAADDSGLPNDRFFAVRPEGSVSTLKIQRTERGDSAVYLCASSSQDGELFFGEGSRLTVL.